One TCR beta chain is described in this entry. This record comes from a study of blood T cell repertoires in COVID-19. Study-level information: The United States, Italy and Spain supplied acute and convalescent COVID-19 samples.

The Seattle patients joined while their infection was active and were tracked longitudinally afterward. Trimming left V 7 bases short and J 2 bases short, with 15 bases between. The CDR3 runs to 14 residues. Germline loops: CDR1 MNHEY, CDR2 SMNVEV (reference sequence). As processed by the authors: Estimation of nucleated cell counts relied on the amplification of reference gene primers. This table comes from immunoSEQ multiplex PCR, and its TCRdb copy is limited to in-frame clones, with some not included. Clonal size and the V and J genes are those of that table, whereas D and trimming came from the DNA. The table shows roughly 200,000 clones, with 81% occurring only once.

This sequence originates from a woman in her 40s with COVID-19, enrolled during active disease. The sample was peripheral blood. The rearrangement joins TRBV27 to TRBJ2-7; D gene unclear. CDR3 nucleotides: TGTGCCAGCACCCCGGTGGGCAGGCCCTACGAGCAGTACTTC. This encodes CASTPVGRPYEQYF.